A single sample is the source of the 15 T cell receptor beta chains below, sequenced in a study of cytomegalovirus exposure and HLA in healthy donors. Sequenced by immunoSEQ multiplex PCR; TCRdb stores in-frame clones only, minus some. The sample has approximately 270,000 clones; around 86% are singletons. The specimen sequenced was PBMCs. These receptors all stem from a woman between 18 and 29 years old in good health and CMV-seronegative.

The V call is TRBV5-1, the J call TRBJ2-7; 8 bases are shared with TRBD2. CDR3 size: 17 residues. V lost 3 bases and J lost 2; bases outside the gene matches: 13. Germline values: CDR1 SGHRS, CDR2 YFSETQ. In DNA form, the CDR3 reads TGCGCCAGCAGCTCGGAGCCCATGCGGGGGGTGACCTACGAGCAGTACTTC. Its protein is CASSSEPMRGVTYEQYF.

This clone was detected only once. This chain's CDR3 is CASSLGLAGSTGELFF. In DNA form, the CDR3 reads TGTGCCAGCAGCTTAGGACTAGCGGGGAGCACCGGGGAGCTGTTTTTT. The genes are TRBV7-9 and TRBJ2-2; the match to TRBD2 covers 11 bases. Germline V gene data show CDR1 as SEHNR and CDR2 as FQNEAQ (reference sequence). The CDR3 spans 16 residues. The trim removed 1 base at V and 4 bases at J, leaving 2 bases unmatched.

This chain joins TRBV30 and TRBJ2-3; TRBD2 might be the D (5 bases). This CDR3 is built from 13 residues. Germline V gene sequence: CDR1 GTSNPN, CDR2 SVGIG (reference sequence). Deletions cut 2 bases from V and 2 bases from J, with 8 bases between. CDR3 protein: CAWSSGATDTQYF. The CDR3 DNA is TGTGCCTGGAGTAGCGGAGCCACAGATACGCAGTATTTT.

The V call is TRBV2, the J call TRBJ1-4; TRBD1 matches at 8 bases. The CDR3 length is 14 residues. Trimming took 8 bases from V and 5 from J; bases not matched to a gene: 7. Germline CDR1 and CDR2: SNHLY and FYNNEI. This chain's CDR3 is CASAPGQVNEKLFF. CDR3 nucleotides: TGTGCCAGCGCGCCGGGACAGGTGAATGAAAAACTGTTTTTT.

This chain's CDR3 is CASSSDRGRETQYF. In DNA, the CDR3 is TGTGCCAGCAGCTCGGACAGGGGCAGGGAGACCCAGTACTTC. V and J are TRBV5-8 and TRBJ2-5; 9 bases are shared with TRBD1. Germline lookup yields CDR1 SGHTS and CDR2 YDEGEE. The CDR3 contains 14 residues. Trimming at V came to 3 bases and at J to 5 bases, leaving 5 bases not matched to a gene. Full variable domain (rest looked up from reference TRBV5-8 and TRBJ2-5): EAGVTQSPTHLIKTRGQQATLRCSPISGHTSVYWYQQALGLGLQFLLWYDEGEERNRGNFPPRFSGRQFPNYSSELNVNALELEDSALYLCASSSDRGRETQYFGPGTRLLVL.

The chain has TRBV25-1 and TRBJ1-6, with 7 bases aligning to TRBD1. The CDR3 has 12 residues. CDR1 and CDR2 from the germline V gene are MGHDK and SYGVNS. J was trimmed by 11 bases and V by 8 bases; bases with no gene match: 6. The CDR3 sequence is CASHHGQAPLHF. The CDR3 DNA sequence: TGTGCCAGCCACCATGGACAGGCACCCCTCCACTTT.

This chain joins TRBV4-1 and TRBJ2-3, with D maybe TRBD2 (5 bases). Trimming removed 6 bases from V and 0 bases from J, with 16 bases in between. This CDR3 comprises 16 residues. CDR1 and CDR2 from the germline V gene are MGHRA and YSYEKL. The CDR3 loop is CASSPAEGRSTDTQYF. CDR3 coding DNA: TGCGCCAGCAGTCCCGCCGAGGGCCGAAGCACAGATACGCAGTATTTT.

A word on this clone: A junction boundary mismatches the germline segment, possibly from a read error. This CDR3 is CASSISPEDF. CDR3 in DNA: TGTGCCAGCAGCATAAGTCCTGAGGACTTC. V usage is TRBV7-9 and J usage is TRBJ2-7; no firm D call. The CDR3 totals 10 residues. Germline V gene lookup returns CDR1 SEHNR and CDR2 FQNEAQ (reference sequence). Based on the CDR3 plus reference TRBV7-9 and TRBJ2-7, the full variable domain is DTGVSQNPRHKITKRGQNVTFRCDPISEHNRLYWYRQTLGQGPEFLTYFQNEAQLEKSRLLSDRFSAERPKGSFSTLEIQRTEQGDSAMYLCASSISPEDFGPGTRLTVT.

The V and J genes are TRBV4-1 and TRBJ2-7; 12 bases match TRBD2. Germline CDR1 reads MGHRA; CDR2 reads YSYEKL. Trimming removed 3 bases from V and 7 bases from J; junction bases left unmatched: 13. This CDR3 has 17 amino acids. CDR3: CASSHLLAGGPNREQYF. CDR3 DNA sequence: TGCGCCAGCAGCCACCTGCTAGCGGGAGGGCCAAATCGGGAGCAGTACTTC.

This clone came up once. The chain carries TRBV2 and TRBJ2-7; 8 bases fit TRBD2. The CDR3 covers 14 residues. The germline gives CDR1 SNHLY, CDR2 FYNNEI. V lost 7 bases to trimming and J lost 6 bases; unmatched junction nucleotides: 11. In nucleotides, the CDR3 is TGTGCCAGCAAGTGGCGGGAGGATAGTGGCGAGCAGTACTTC. This sequence encodes CASKWREDSGEQYF. The complete variable domain, with remaining parts taken from reference TRBV2 and TRBJ2-7, reads EPEVTQTPSHQVTQMGQEVILRCVPISNHLYFYWYRQILGQKVEFLVSFYNNEISEKSEIFDDQFSVERPDGSNFTLKIRSTKLEDSAMYFCASKWREDSGEQYFGPGTRLTVT.

This clone was found a few times. The chain joins TRBV5-1 to TRBJ1-1; 9 bases line up with TRBD1. The germline V gene has CDR1 SGHRS and CDR2 YFSETQ. V shed 4 bases and J 1 base; nucleotides not matched to a gene: 5. The CDR3 covers 15 residues. The CDR3 region has the DNA TGCGCCAGCAGCGCTGGACAGGGGAGGAACACTGAAGCTTTCTTT. Residues: CASSAGQGRNTEAFF.

V usage is TRBV11-2 and J usage is TRBJ2-7, with TRBD2 matching over 12 bases. CDR1 and CDR2 from the germline V gene are SGHAT and FQNNGV. The V gene end was trimmed by 5 bases and the J gene end by 0 bases; junction bases not matched to a gene: 11. The CDR3 contains 18 residues. The CDR3 DNA reads TGTGCCAGCAGCCCAAAGACTAGCGGGAGCTCGACCTCCTACGAGCAGTACTTC. It codes for CASSPKTSGSSTSYEQYF.

The rearrangement uses TRBV5-1 and TRBJ2-7; 7 nucleotides match TRBD1. The germline V gene encodes CDR1 SGHRS and CDR2 YFSETQ. V dropped 2 bases and J dropped 0; count of bases not matched to a gene: 5. The CDR3 covers 15 residues. CDR3 in DNA: TGCGCCAGCAGCTTCGGACAGGTGAACTCCTACGAGCAGTACTTC. It yields the protein CASSFGQVNSYEQYF.

This sequence joins TRBV19 and TRBJ1-1; 10 bases agree with TRBD1. CDR1 is LNHDA and CDR2 is SQIVND in the germline V gene (reference sequence). The CDR3 is 15 residues long. The V segment lost 5 bases and the J segment 3 bases; nucleotides outside the gene matches: 6. The CDR3 spells CASSARDRGYTEAFF. The CDR3, as DNA: TGTGCCAGTAGTGCCCGGGACAGGGGATACACTGAAGCTTTCTTT. Variable domain in full (rest from reference TRBV19 and TRBJ1-1): DGGITQSPKYLFRKEGQNVTLSCEQNLNHDAMYWYRQDPGQGLRLIYYSQIVNDFQKGDIAEGYSVSREKKESFPLTVTSAQKNPTAFYLCASSARDRGYTEAFFGQGTRLTVV.

This chain joins TRBV5-1 and TRBJ1-4; 11 bases are shared with TRBD1. V trimming: 3 bases; J trimming: 12 bases; junction bases outside the gene matches: 10. The CDR3 is made up of 15 amino acids. Germline V gene data show CDR1 as SGHRS and CDR2 as YFSETQ. CDR3 sequence reads: CASSYGQGATEELFF. The CDR3 DNA is TGCGCCAGCAGCTACGGACAGGGGGCGACCGAAGAACTGTTTTTT.